What follows are 8 T cell receptor beta chains derived from one specimen sequenced in a study of early T cells in non-severe SARS-CoV-2 infection. TCRdb ran MiXCR on the 5' RACE reads and lists one entry per CDR3 protein. Altogether 100,000 or so distinct CDR3 sequences are present, approximately 17% being singletons, with the ten largest covering 4.5% to 6.5%. Sequencing was performed on whole blood, taken at baseline. These receptors came from an adult who was a healthcare worker with PCR-confirmed SARS-CoV-2 infection or an uninfected control (not recorded which).

The CDR3 sequence is CASSQDRSSRGSDEQYF. CDR3 bases: TGCGCCAGCAGCCAAGACAGGTCTAGCCGTGGTTCGGACGAGCAGTACTTC. J is TRBJ2-7 and V is TRBV4-3; TRBD2 is a possible D gene (5 bases). The V end was cut by 0 bases, the J end by 5 bases, with 20 bases between. Germline V lookup: CDR1 LGHNA, CDR2 YSLEER. The CDR3 contains 17 residues.

The chain couples TRBV5-1 to TRBJ1-1; D gene unclear. The CDR3 contains 14 residues. V was clipped by 4 bases and J by 0 bases, with 10 bases between them. Per the germline V gene, CDR1 is SGHRS and CDR2 is YFSETQ. CDR3 sequence reads: CASSTSWMNTEAFF. As DNA, the CDR3 is TGCGCCAGCAGCACATCATGGATGAACACTGAAGCTTTCTTT.

This clonotype has more than one count but fewer than ten. The chain combines TRBV6-1 with TRBJ1-1; perhaps TRBD1 as D (5 bases). This CDR3 contains 14 residues. Trimming cost V 3 bases and J 4 bases, with 12 bases left between them. Germline CDR1 MNHNS, CDR2 SASEGT. The CDR3 loop reads CASSDLRGGTEAFF. The CDR3 region has the DNA TGTGCCAGCAGTGATCTGAGGGGTGGCACTGAAGCTTTCTTT.

V gene TRBV20-1 combines with J gene TRBJ2-1, with 15 bases matching TRBD2. This CDR3 comprises 15 residues. Per the germline V gene, CDR1 is DFQATT and CDR2 is SNEGSKA (reference sequence). Unmatched junction bases numbered 5, after V lost 6 bases and J lost 5 bases. CDR3 loop: CSARTSGRADNEQFF. Written as DNA, the CDR3 is TGCAGTGCGCGGACTAGCGGGAGGGCCGACAATGAGCAGTTCTTC.

The chain couples TRBV12-3 or TRBV12-4 to TRBJ2-1, with 8 positions matching TRBD2. The trim removed 5 bases at V and 8 bases at J, leaving 8 bases unmatched. This CDR3 is built from 14 residues. In DNA form, the CDR3 reads TGTGCCAGCAGTCGGAGCGGGAGTAGGGATGAGCAGTTCTTC. This codes for CASSRSGSRDEQFF.

By share, this clonotype counts as medium-sized. The V and J genes are TRBV11-2 and TRBJ2-7, with 8 bases lining up with TRBD1. The CDR3 is 16 residues long. Germline CDR1 is SGHAT and CDR2 is FQNNGV. J was trimmed by 3 bases and V by 0 bases; bases with no gene match: 7. The chain's CDR3 is CASSLEIGTGLYEQYF. The CDR3 DNA is TGTGCCAGCAGCTTAGAGATCGGGACAGGCCTCTACGAGCAGTACTTC.

This CDR3 reads CASSDAGQRDTQYF. DNA of the CDR3: TGCGCCAGCAGCGACGCGGGCCAGCGAGATACGCAGTATTTT. V is TRBV5-1 and J is TRBJ2-3; maybe TRBD2 (5 bases). Trimming stripped 4 bases from V and 5 bases from J, with 14 bases between. This CDR3 region has 14 residues. Germline CDR1 SGHRS, CDR2 YFSETQ.

In this sample, this clonotype turned up a few times. The V call is TRBV7-3, the J call TRBJ2-7; 11 nucleotides match TRBD2. The CDR3 has 15 residues. The J segment lost 3 bases and the V segment lost 8 bases, leaving 9 bases of the junction unmatched. Germline lookup yields CDR1 SGHTA and CDR2 FQGTGA. The CDR3 is CASPRLAGNNYEQYF. CDR3 coding DNA: TGTGCCAGCCCCCGACTAGCGGGGAACAACTACGAGCAGTACTTC.